This TCR beta chain was profiled in a study of early T cells in non-severe SARS-CoV-2 infection. Study-wide background: Chains were unpaired, as sequencing was done on bulk RNA from unsorted whole blood.

Individual cDNA molecules received unique molecular identifiers. Each CDR3 protein is one row after TCRdb ran MiXCR on the 5' RACE reads. The sample consists of some 80,000 distinct CDR3 sequences, 8.5% to 12% of them appearing once. Unmatched junction bases numbered 7, after V lost 2 bases and J lost 4 bases. Germline V gene sequence: CDR1 MNHEY, CDR2 SVGEGT. The CDR3 covers 16 residues. This clonotype was sampled from an adult who was a healthcare worker with PCR-confirmed SARS-CoV-2 infection or an uninfected control (not recorded which). The sequenced sample was whole blood, obtained at baseline. The V and J genes are TRBV6-2 or TRBV6-3 and TRBJ2-3, with TRBD1 matching over 9 bases. The CDR3 DNA follows: TGTGCCAGCAGTTACGGGACAGGGATGAATGCAGATACGCAGTATTTT. Translation gives CASSYGTGMNADTQYF.